The clone carrying this T cell receptor beta chain was picked up one time. The V end was cut by 6 bases, the J end by 8 bases, with 16 bases between. This CDR3 comprises 14 residues. Looked up from germline, CDR1 is MGHDK and CDR2 is SYGVNS. This sample was taken from a study of blood T cell repertoires in COVID-19. About the research overall: COVID-19 samples from acute and convalescent phases originated in the United States, Italy and Spain.

As handled by the study authors: Amplification of reference gene primers was used by the study to estimate nucleated cell counts. The repertoire was sequenced with immunoSEQ multiplex PCR; TCRdb's copy has only in-frame clones and lacks some. D and trimming were read from the DNA, whereas the V and J calls and clone size are those reported in that table. The sample records about 150,000 clones, 85% to 90% being singletons. Researchers sorted participants into cohorts using their self-reported clinical history. Donors in Cohort 3 who had recovered were those with two negative PCRs, healthcare professional clearance, or resolution of their symptoms.

The sample consisted of PBMCs or T cells enriched from blood (not recorded which). The J gene is TRBJ1-4, the V gene TRBV25-1, with D possibly matching TRBD1 (6 bases). The TCR was taken from a woman aged 45-65 years who had recovered from COVID-19. This CDR3 reads CASSGQLQVEKLFF. CDR3 coding DNA: TGTGCCAGCAGCGGACAGTTGCAGGTGGAAAAACTGTTTTTT. Using reference TRBV25-1 and TRBJ1-4 for the parts outside the CDR3, the full variable domain is EADIYQTPRYLVIGTGKKITLECSQTMGHDKMYWYQQDPGMELHLIHYSYGVNSTEKGDLSSESTVSRIRTEHFPLTLESARPSHTSQYLCASSGQLQVEKLFFGSGTQLSVL.